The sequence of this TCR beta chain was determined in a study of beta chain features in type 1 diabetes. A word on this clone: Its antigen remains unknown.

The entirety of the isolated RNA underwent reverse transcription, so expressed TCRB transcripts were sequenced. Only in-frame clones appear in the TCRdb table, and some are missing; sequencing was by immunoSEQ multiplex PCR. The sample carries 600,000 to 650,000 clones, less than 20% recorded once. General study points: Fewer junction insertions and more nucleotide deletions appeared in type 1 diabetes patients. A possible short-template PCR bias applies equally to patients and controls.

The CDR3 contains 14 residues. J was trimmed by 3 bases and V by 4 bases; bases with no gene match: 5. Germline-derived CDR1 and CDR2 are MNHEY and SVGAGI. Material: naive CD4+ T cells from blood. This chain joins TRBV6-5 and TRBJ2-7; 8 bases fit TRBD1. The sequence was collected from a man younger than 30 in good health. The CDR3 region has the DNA TGTGCCAGCAGTTCAGGGGGCAGGGGCTACGAGCAGTACTTC. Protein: CASSSGGRGYEQYF.